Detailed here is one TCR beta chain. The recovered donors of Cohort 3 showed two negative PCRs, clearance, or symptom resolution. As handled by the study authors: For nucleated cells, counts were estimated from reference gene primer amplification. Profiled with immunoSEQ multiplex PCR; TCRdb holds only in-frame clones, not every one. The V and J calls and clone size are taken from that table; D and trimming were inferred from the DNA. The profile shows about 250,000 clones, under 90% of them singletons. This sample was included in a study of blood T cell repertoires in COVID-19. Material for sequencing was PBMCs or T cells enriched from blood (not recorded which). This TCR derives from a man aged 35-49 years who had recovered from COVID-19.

CDR3: CAWTGGGDEQYF. The CDR3 coding sequence is TGTGCCTGGACAGGGGGCGGCGACGAGCAGTACTTC. The genes are TRBV30 and TRBJ2-7; the match to TRBD1 covers 8 bases. Germline-derived CDR1 and CDR2 are GTSNPN and SVGIG (reference sequence). CDR3 length equals 12 residues. Trimming removed 4 bases from V and 5 bases from J; junction bases left unmatched: 4.